The rows below give T cell receptor beta chains drawn from one sample of a study of Ad26.COV2.S vaccination and SARS-CoV-2 variants. Sequencing was performed with immunoSEQ multiplex PCR; in TCRdb, only in-frame clones are kept and a portion is missing. The sample lists some 390,000 clones, approximately 90% occurring once. Sequencing used peripheral blood, obtained in a trial of Ad26.COV2.S vaccine versus placebo. The receptors stem from a person aged 18-65 years who received the Ad26.COV2.S COVID-19 vaccine or a placebo. Each CDR3 is given with its conserved first and last residue. A D gene is named only where the DNA matches it firmly. Only part of the rows carry a size: once, few, many, or a class if the clone is expanded.

d_gene,abundance,v_gene,j_gene,CDR3nt,CDR3aa
TRBD2,NA,TRBV28,TRBJ2-1,TGTGCCAGCAGTTTATCTACTAGCGGGTCCTACAATGAGCAGTTCTTC,CASSLSTSGSYNEQFF
NA,NA,TRBV12-3/TRBV12-4,TRBJ2-7,TGTGCCAGCAGCCCCGGGACTGACTACGAGCAGTACTTC,CASSPGTDYEQYF
NA,NA,TRBV5-6,TRBJ1-2,TGTGCCAGCAGTCGAGCGTCCAGCTATGGCTACACCTTC,CASSRASSYGYTF
NA,NA,TRBV15,TRBJ1-3,TGTGCCACCAGCGGCCCGGGGGTCTCTGGAAACACCATATATTTT,CATSGPGVSGNTIYF
NA,NA,TRBV2,TRBJ1-2,TGTGCCAGCAGTGACGAGACCCGCTATGGCTACACCTTC,CASSDETRYGYTF
TRBD2,once,TRBV5-5,TRBJ2-1,TGTGCCAGCAGCTTGGGGTTATTAGCGGGGAGCAATGAGCAGTTCTTC,CASSLGLLAGSNEQFF
NA,once,TRBV5-4,TRBJ2-7,TGTGCCAGCAGCTTGATCGGGGGCTCCTACGAGCAGTACTTC,CASSLIGGSYEQYF
NA,NA,TRBV5-4,TRBJ2-3,TGTGCCAGCAGCTTGGAAAGTAGCACAGATACGCAGTATTTT,CASSLESSTDTQYF
TRBD2,NA,TRBV5-4,TRBJ2-3,TGTGCCAGCAGGGTAGCGGGAGGGACAGATACGCAGTATTTT,CASRVAGGTDTQYF
TRBD1,NA,TRBV19,TRBJ1-2,TGTGCCAGTAGTATACAGGGGGCCGCCTATGGCTACACCTTC,CASSIQGAAYGYTF
NA,NA,TRBV11-2,TRBJ1-1,TGTGCCAGCAGCTTCCGACCCCAGGGGTCGAACACTGAAGCTTTCTTT,CASSFRPQGSNTEAFF
NA,NA,TRBV5-6,TRBJ2-7,TGTGCCAGCAGCTTGGGGAACAACGAGCAGTACTTC,CASSLGNNEQYF
TRBD2,NA,TRBV6-6,TRBJ2-5,TGTGCCAGCAGTTACGGGGGACTAAATCAAGAGACCCAGTACTTC,CASSYGGLNQETQYF
TRBD2,NA,TRBV4-3,TRBJ2-1,TGCGCCAGCAGCCAAGGAAGAGGACTAGCGGGAGGCAATGAGCAGTTCTTC,CASSQGRGLAGGNEQFF
NA,NA,TRBV7-9,TRBJ2-6,TGTGCCAGCCCCTCGGGCCAAGGGGTCCCTGGGGCCAACGTCCTGACTTTC,CASPSGQGVPGANVLTF
NA,few,TRBV30,TRBJ1-2,TGTGCCTCCTCAACCGGGACACTCAACTATGGCTACACCTTC,CASSTGTLNYGYTF
NA,NA,TRBV5-1,TRBJ2-1,TGCGCCAGCAGGGAGAGTAATAACAATGAGCAGTTCTTC,CASRESNNNEQFF
TRBD1,NA,TRBV18,TRBJ2-3,TGTGCCAGCTCACGGGACAGGGGGACAGATACGCAGTATTTT,CASSRDRGTDTQYF
TRBD2,NA,TRBV11-2,TRBJ2-3,TGTGCCAGCAGTTTCAATCCCGGGACTAGCGGTGGTACGCAGTATTTT,CASSFNPGTSGGTQYF
TRBD1,NA,TRBV23-1,TRBJ1-1,TGCGCCAGCAGTCAAACGGGACAGGGGGCCAAGAACACTGAAGCTTTCTTT,CASSQTGQGAKNTEAFF
TRBD1,NA,TRBV28,TRBJ2-5,TGTGCCAGCAGTTACCCGACGCAGGGGGACGAGACCCAGTACTTC,CASSYPTQGDETQYF
TRBD2,NA,TRBV9,TRBJ2-2,TGTGCCAGCAGCGCCCCACAGCGGGAGGGGAACACCGGGGAGCTGTTTTTT,CASSAPQREGNTGELFF
TRBD1,NA,TRBV6-2/TRBV6-3,TRBJ2-1,TGTGCCAGCAGTTACGCGGACAGGGGATCCCCCGCACAGTTCTTC,CASSYADRGSPAQFF
TRBD2,NA,TRBV30,TRBJ2-3,TGTGCCTGGAGTGTGGGACTAGCGGGGGGTGATACGCAGTATTTT,CAWSVGLAGGDTQYF
NA,NA,TRBV5-4,TRBJ1-1,TGTGCCAGCAGATCAAGCGGAATGAACACTGAAGCTTTCTTT,CASRSSGMNTEAFF
TRBD1,NA,TRBV4-1,TRBJ1-3,TGCGCCAGCAGCCAACCTACAGGGGCTGGAAACACCATATATTTT,CASSQPTGAGNTIYF